This T cell receptor (beta chain) was captured in a study of T cells in Graves' hyperthyroidism and ophthalmopathy. Amplification of TCR beta CDR3 regions was performed using RNA transcripts as template. A first-round RT-PCR of the TCR CDR3 used the HTBI primer set. TCRdb passed the multiplex PCR reads through MiXCR, listing each CDR3 protein once. The repertoire includes 300,000 to 500,000 distinct CDR3 sequences, 11% to 15% of them detected once, and 25% to 30% sits in the top ten. Trimming pared 5 bases from V and 13 bases from J, leaving 20 bases between. Germline V gene lookup returns CDR1 LGHDT and CDR2 YNNKEL (reference sequence). The CDR3 contains 13 residues. This clonotype was picked up many times.

The J gene is TRBJ2-5, the V gene TRBV3-1; D is possibly TRBD2 (5 bases). The origin of this receptor is a man aged 50-59 years with Graves' ophthalmopathy. The sample comprised blood. CDR3 sequence reads: CASSTRRGAASYF. Written as DNA, the CDR3 is TGTGCCAGCAGCACACGCCGGGGTGCAGCCTCGTACTTC.